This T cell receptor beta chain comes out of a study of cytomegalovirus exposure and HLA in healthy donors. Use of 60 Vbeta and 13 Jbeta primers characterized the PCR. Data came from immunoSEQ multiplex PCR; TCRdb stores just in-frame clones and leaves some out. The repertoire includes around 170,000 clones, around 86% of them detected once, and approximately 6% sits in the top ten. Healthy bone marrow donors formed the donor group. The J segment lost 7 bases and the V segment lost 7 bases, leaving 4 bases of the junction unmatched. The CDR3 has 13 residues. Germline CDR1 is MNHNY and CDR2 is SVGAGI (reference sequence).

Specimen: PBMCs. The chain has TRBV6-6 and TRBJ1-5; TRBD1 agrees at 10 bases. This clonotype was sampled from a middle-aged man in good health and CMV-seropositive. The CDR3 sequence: CASTPTGGQPQHF. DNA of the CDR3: TGTGCCAGCACCCCGACAGGGGGCCAGCCCCAGCATTTT.